The 29 T cell receptor beta chains below were found in one sample sequenced in a study of regulatory T cells in long-lasting Graves disease. Time point here: persistent/refractory GD, antithyroid drugs over 5 years with positive TRAb. Isolated PBMC RNA provided the starting material for the TCR library. Arm-PCR of CDR3 regions and iRepertoire HTBI primers were the basis on which TCR beta libraries were built. TCRdb re-called the multiplex PCR reads with MiXCR, one entry per CDR3 protein. The sample holds approximately 690,000 distinct CDR3 sequences, approximately 29% seen once. Sequencing used peripheral blood mononuclear cells (PBMCs), obtained when the disease was refractory, from a patient treated with antithyroid drugs. These receptors all stem from a female donor with Graves disease.

This chain uses TRBV12-3 or TRBV12-4 with TRBJ1-1, with D possibly matching TRBD1 (6 bases). Trimming removed 6 bases at V and 7 bases at J, with 15 bases between. The CDR3 runs to 13 residues. The CDR3 DNA is TGTGCCAGCAGCCCGCGACAGGAAGGTGAAGCTTTCTTT. It yields the protein CASSPRQEGEAFF.

V gene TRBV2 combines with J gene TRBJ1-1, with no clear D. The CDR3 length is 12 residues. Germline CDR1 is SNHLY and CDR2 is FYNNEI. The V end was cut by 8 bases, the J end by 5 bases, with 12 bases between. DNA of the CDR3: TGTGCCAGCCTGTCGCCGGATACTGAAGCTTTCTTT. This gives the protein CASLSPDTEAFF.

The chain employs TRBV7-2 and TRBJ1-1; no clear D. Germline values: CDR1 SGHTA, CDR2 FQGNSA. The CDR3 has 14 residues. V gave up 5 bases and J gave up 1 base, with 11 bases separating them. The CDR3 nucleotides are TGTGCCAGCAGCCCGGTGAGCTCGAACACTGAAGCTTTCTTT. It codes for CASSPVSSNTEAFF.

This sequence joins TRBV7-9 and TRBJ1-2; D unclear. The germline V gene encodes CDR1 SEHNR and CDR2 FQNEAQ (reference sequence). V lost 5 bases, J lost 3 bases, and 13 bases lay in between. CDR3 length: 14 residues. The CDR3 DNA reads TGTGCCAGCAGCCCAAATGGCGGGTACTATGGCTACACCTTC. It yields the protein CASSPNGGYYGYTF.

This chain uses TRBV25-1 with TRBJ2-1; D is uncertain. The CDR3 has 15 amino acids. Looked up from germline, CDR1 is MGHDK and CDR2 is SYGVNS. The ends were cut back, 1 base at V and 0 bases at J, with 7 bases in the middle. The DNA of the CDR3 is TGTGCCAGCAGTGAATGGCAGTCCTCCTACAATGAGCAGTTCTTC. Translating gives CASSEWQSSYNEQFF.

V is TRBV29-1 and J is TRBJ1-2; no clear D. There are 11 residues in the CDR3. The V gene's germline CDR1 is SQVTM and CDR2 ANQGSEA. V lost 7 bases and J lost 4, with 10 bases in between. In DNA form, the CDR3 reads TGCAGCGGACGGACTGTCTATGGCTACACCTTC. It encodes CSGRTVYGYTF.

There are many counts of this clonotype. V is TRBV29-1 and J is TRBJ1-4; unclear D gene. The CDR3 spans 14 residues. The ends were cut back, 5 bases at V and 0 bases at J, with 10 bases in the middle. The germline gives CDR1 SQVTM, CDR2 ANQGSEA. Written as DNA, the CDR3 is TGCAGCGTTACCGACCCTGCAACTAATGAAAAACTGTTTTTT. Translated: CSVTDPATNEKLFF.

This chain uses TRBV3-1 with TRBJ1-1, with TRBD1 matching 8 bases. The CDR3 loop spans 14 amino acids. Germline V gene data show CDR1 as LGHDT and CDR2 as YNNKEL (reference sequence). V gave up 4 bases and J gave up 3 bases; unmatched junction bases: 4. CDR3 sequence: CASSRPTGDTEAFF. The CDR3 DNA reads as TGTGCCAGCAGCCGACCGACAGGGGACACTGAAGCTTTCTTT. Supplemented by reference TRBV3-1 and TRBJ1-1, the full variable domain reads DTAVSQTPKYLVTQMGNDKSIKCEQNLGHDTMYWYKQDSKKFLKIMFSYNNKELIINETVPNRFSPKSPDKAHLNLHINSLELGDSAVYFCASSRPTGDTEAFFGQGTRLTVV.

This clonotype was seen a handful of times. The rearrangement links TRBV6-1 to TRBJ1-5; 8 bases fit TRBD1. Germline V gene data show CDR1 as MNHNS and CDR2 as SASEGT. This CDR3 is built from 16 residues. J lost 7 bases, V lost 6 bases, and 14 bases had no gene match. The CDR3 is CASSGRTGWSGQPQHF. In DNA form, the CDR3 reads TGTGCCAGCAGCGGAAGGACAGGGTGGTCGGGGCAGCCCCAGCATTTT.

J is TRBJ2-7 and V is TRBV6-1, with a tentative D call TRBD2 (5 bases). Between the trimmed V and J ends, which lost 0 bases and 3 bases, there was a span of 12 bases. This CDR3 contains 15 residues. Germline loops: CDR1 MNHNS, CDR2 SASEGT. This CDR3 is CASSEAPGNLYEQYF. CDR3 DNA: TGTGCCAGCAGTGAAGCCCCCGGGAATCTCTACGAGCAGTACTTC.

This clonotype was observed a handful of times. V usage is TRBV6-1 and J usage is TRBJ1-2; perhaps TRBD1 as D (6 bases). The V gene's germline CDR1 is MNHNS and CDR2 SASEGT. This CDR3 contains 16 residues. Trimming removed 4 bases from V and 0 bases from J, with 15 bases in between. CDR3 nucleotide sequence: TGTGCCAGCAGTGGAGGTGGGGGCTTCTCTAACTATGGCTACACCTTC. Residues: CASSGGGGFSNYGYTF.

Only a few counts were recorded for this clonotype. The rearrangement links TRBV25-1 to TRBJ2-7; D is undetermined. The CDR3 is made up of 14 amino acids. Trimming took 4 bases from V and 0 from J, leaving 10 bases between them. CDR1 is MGHDK, CDR2 SYGVNS, per germline. CDR3: CASSAPVSSYEQYF. CDR3 DNA: TGTGCCAGCAGTGCCCCGGTGAGCTCCTACGAGCAGTACTTC.

V and J are TRBV29-1 and TRBJ2-1, with D perhaps TRBD1 (6 bases). Trimming left V 6 bases short and J 0 bases short, with 12 bases between. The germline gives CDR1 SQVTM, CDR2 ANQGSEA. This CDR3 has 14 amino acids. The CDR3 reads CSVDKTGSYNEQFF. CDR3 nucleotide sequence: TGCAGCGTCGACAAGACAGGCTCCTACAATGAGCAGTTCTTC.

The chain is built from TRBV7-9 and TRBJ1-1; D not certain. This CDR3 is built from 11 residues. Germline V gives CDR1 SEHNR, CDR2 FQNEAQ (reference sequence). Trimming took off 5 bases at V and 7 bases at J, with 8 bases between the two ends. The CDR3 reads CASSAKYEAFF. The CDR3 bases are TGTGCCAGCAGCGCGAAATATGAAGCTTTCTTT.

This clonotype has at least ten counts. This sequence joins TRBV11-2 and TRBJ1-1; maybe TRBD1 (6 bases). The germline CDR1 and CDR2 sequences are SGHAT and FQNNGV. Trimming removed 1 base from V and 6 bases from J, with 9 bases in between. The CDR3 contains 13 residues. CDR3 residues: CASSLAGEAEAFF. DNA of the CDR3: TGTGCCAGCAGCTTAGCAGGGGAGGCTGAAGCTTTCTTT. Full variable domain (outside the CDR3, taken from reference TRBV11-2 and TRBJ1-1): EAGVAQSPRYKIIEKRQSVAFWCNPISGHATLYWYQQILGQGPKLLIQFQNNGVVDDSQLPKDRFSAERLKGVDSTLKIQPAKLEDSAVYLCASSLAGEAEAFFGQGTRLTVV.

This clonotype was seen only once. The chain carries TRBV19 and TRBJ1-5; D is uncertain. This CDR3 contains 12 residues. Per the germline V gene, CDR1 is LNHDA and CDR2 is SQIVND (reference sequence). Trimming left V 1 base short and J 6 bases short, with 4 bases between. The CDR3 reads CASSIAGQPQHF. CDR3 coding DNA: TGTGCCAGTAGTATAGCGGGTCAGCCCCAGCATTTT.

Only a few counts were recorded for this clonotype. This chain links TRBV10-3 with TRBJ2-7; D not certain. This CDR3 is 14 amino acids long. Germline CDR1 is ENHRY and CDR2 is SYGVKD. V gave up 8 bases and J gave up 2 bases, with 16 bases separating them. CDR3: CAIASARTPYEQYF. The DNA of the CDR3 is TGTGCCATCGCTTCAGCGCGGACCCCCTACGAGCAGTACTTC.

CDR3 DNA: TGCGCCAGCAGCTCTCTTTCGGGGGACGGTTCACCCCTCCACTTT. Translating gives CASSSLSGDGSPLHF. This chain uses TRBV5-1 with TRBJ1-6; tentatively, D is TRBD1 (5 bases). Trimming removed 3 bases from V and 9 bases from J, with 16 bases in between. The CDR3 consists of 15 residues. The V gene's germline CDR1 is SGHRS and CDR2 YFSETQ.

This clonotype was counted a few times. The V and J genes are TRBV20-1 and TRBJ2-7; D unclear. CDR3 length: 12 residues. The V and J ends lost 3 bases and 2 bases respectively, with 8 bases between them. Germline CDR1 is DFQATT and CDR2 is SNEGSKA (reference sequence). The CDR3 DNA reads TGCAGTGCTAGGGACGGCCCCTACGAGCAGTACTTC. Protein: CSARDGPYEQYF.

The chain employs TRBV11-2 and TRBJ2-7, with D maybe TRBD2 (6 bases). The CDR3 length is 17 residues. Deletions cut 0 bases from V and 3 bases from J, with 18 bases between. Looked up from germline, CDR1 is SGHAT and CDR2 is FQNNGV. The CDR3 sequence is CASSLEAETRFFYEQYF. In DNA form, the CDR3 reads TGTGCCAGCAGCTTAGAAGCTGAGACTAGATTCTTCTACGAGCAGTACTTC.

This clonotype was detected only a few times. The gene calls are TRBV6-1 and TRBJ1-2; a weak D match, TRBD1 (6 bases). CDR1 and CDR2 from the germline V gene are MNHNS and SASEGT. This CDR3 region has 16 residues. Trimming cost V 3 bases and J 5 bases, with 19 bases left between them. In DNA, the CDR3 is TGTGCCAGCAGTGACAGGGGCTCTAAGGGGAGTTATGGCTACACCTTC. Residues: CASSDRGSKGSYGYTF.

The gene calls are TRBV10-3 and TRBJ1-4; TRBD1 matches at 9 bases. The trim removed 8 bases at V and 1 base at J, leaving 8 bases unmatched. Germline CDR1 ENHRY, CDR2 SYGVKD. The CDR3 length is 16 residues. CDR3 loop: CAIGGTGKKTNEKLFF. The CDR3 DNA reads as TGTGCCATCGGCGGGACAGGGAAAAAAACTAATGAAAAACTGTTTTTT.

The chain combines TRBV11-2 with TRBJ2-7; D not resolved. CDR1 SGHAT and CDR2 FQNNGV come from the germline V gene. V lost 4 bases to trimming and J lost 9 bases, with 10 bases between them. The length of the CDR3 is 11 residues. CDR3 sequence (DNA): TGTGCCAGCAGCTCGGTCCTCCTGCAGTACTTC. This sequence encodes CASSSVLLQYF.

The table lists this clonotype with a few counts. This chain connects TRBV10-3 to TRBJ1-1; 7 bases fit TRBD1. Germline CDR1 is ENHRY and CDR2 is SYGVKD. The length of the CDR3 is 13 residues. Unmatched junction bases numbered 8, after V lost 6 bases and J lost 7 bases. The CDR3 region is CAISDLGDSEAFF. In DNA form, the CDR3 reads TGTGCCATCAGCGACCTGGGGGACAGTGAAGCTTTCTTT.

This clonotype occurred a few times. The chain carries TRBV5-6 and TRBJ2-2; perhaps TRBD1 as D (6 bases). CDR3 length equals 17 residues. V was pared by 2 bases and J by 5 bases, with 19 bases between. Germline CDR1 and CDR2: SGHDT and YYEEEE. CDR3 nucleotides: TGTGCCAGCAGCTTAGGTTCCGGGACACGAGGGACCGGGGAGCTGTTTTTT. Protein sequence: CASSLGSGTRGTGELFF.

This clonotype was counted between two and nine times. This chain joins TRBV28 and TRBJ1-4; a weak D match, TRBD1 (5 bases). Germline-derived CDR1 and CDR2 are MDHEN and SYDVKM. This CDR3 contains 14 residues. V lost 2 bases and J lost 4, with 8 bases in between. In DNA, the CDR3 is TGTGCCAGCAGTTTAGGGGCCGTTAATGAAAAACTGTTTTTT. Its translation is CASSLGAVNEKLFF.

The V and J genes are TRBV20-1 and TRBJ1-5, with D unclear. Germline CDR1 DFQATT, CDR2 SNEGSKA (reference sequence). The CDR3 runs to 14 residues. V dropped 3 bases and J dropped 0 bases, with 9 bases sitting between them. DNA for the CDR3: TGCAGTGCTAGTAGAGGGCATAGCAATCAGCCCCAGCATTTT. This gives the protein CSASRGHSNQPQHF.

The rearrangement uses TRBV6-1 and TRBJ1-2; D remains unclear. Germline assignment: CDR1 MNHNS and CDR2 SASEGT. The CDR3 runs to 13 residues. V was shortened by 6 bases and J by 1 base, with 9 bases between the two germline ends. CDR3 amino acids: CASSPLVNYGYTF. CDR3 bases: TGTGCCAGCAGCCCACTAGTTAACTATGGCTACACCTTC.

This clonotype was seen more than once but under ten times. The chain uses TRBV20-1 and TRBJ1-4; 9 bases fit TRBD1. The V and J ends lost 5 bases and 7 bases, in that order; junction bases with no gene match: 5. This CDR3 is 13 amino acids long. Germline V gives CDR1 DFQATT, CDR2 SNEGSKA (reference sequence). The CDR3, as DNA: TGCAGTGCTGGGGGACAGGGAAGTGAAAAACTGTTTTTT. Translating it yields CSAGGQGSEKLFF.